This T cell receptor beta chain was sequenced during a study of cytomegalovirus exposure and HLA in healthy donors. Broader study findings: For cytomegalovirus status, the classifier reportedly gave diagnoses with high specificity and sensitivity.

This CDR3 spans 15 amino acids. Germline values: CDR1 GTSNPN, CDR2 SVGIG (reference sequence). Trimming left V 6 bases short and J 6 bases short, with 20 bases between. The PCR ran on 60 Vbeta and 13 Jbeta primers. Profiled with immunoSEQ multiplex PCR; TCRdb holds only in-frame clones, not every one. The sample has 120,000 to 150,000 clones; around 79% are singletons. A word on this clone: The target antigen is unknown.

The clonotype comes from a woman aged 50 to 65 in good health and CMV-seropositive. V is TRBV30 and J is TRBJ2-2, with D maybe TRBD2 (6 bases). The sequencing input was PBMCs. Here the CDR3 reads CACPSEGHEPGELFF. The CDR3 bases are TGTGCCTGCCCCTCGGAGGGGCACGAACCCGGGGAGCTGTTTTTT.